This is a list of T cell receptor beta chains from one sample in a study of human T cells and chemical hapten exposure. TCRdb itself ran the RACE reads through MiXCR, one entry per CDR3 protein. The data show under 400,000 distinct CDR3 sequences, 5.1% seen once. The source was whole blood, collected in connection with sensitization to the hapten diphenylcyclopropenone (DPC). These receptors came from a woman aged 45-59 years with alopecia areata. Some clones in this sample may be carry-over from other donors' samples. The CDR3 runs from the conserved cysteine through the conserved F or W. A D gene is named only where the DNA matches it firmly. Size is stated for part of the rows, as once, few or many counts, or as a class when the clone is expanded.

TRBV28	NA	TRBJ2-4	15	many	CASSPPGEAKNIQYF	TGTGCCAGCAGTCCGCCGGGGGAAGCCAAAAACATTCAGTACTTC
TRBV7-2	TRBD1	TRBJ1-3	16	many	CASSPRTGNSGNTIYF	TGTGCCAGCAGCCCGAGGACAGGGAACTCTGGAAACACCATATATTTT
TRBV6-2/TRBV6-3	TRBD1	TRBJ1-2	16	few	CASRDQPGGVYYGYTF	TGTGCCAGCAGGGATCAACCAGGGGGCGTGTACTATGGCTACACCTTC
TRBV27	TRBD1	TRBJ1-6	15	few	CASSSPGTGNSPLHF	TGTGCCAGCAGTTCCCCCGGGACAGGGAATTCACCCCTCCACTTT
TRBV12-3/TRBV12-4	NA	TRBJ1-5	17	many	CASTLGRTLMSNQPQHF	TGTGCCAGCACCCTAGGCAGGACTCTGATGAGCAATCAGCCCCAGCATTTT
TRBV29-1	NA	TRBJ2-1	14	NA	CSVEEGSSYNEQFF	TGCAGCGTTGAAGAAGGGAGTTCCTACAATGAGCAGTTCTTC
TRBV7-2	NA	TRBJ2-1	14	many	CASSLVLGSAEQFF	TGTGCCAGCAGCTTAGTTCTAGGCTCGGCTGAGCAGTTCTTC
TRBV7-2	TRBD2	TRBJ2-3	15	many	CASSEISGFTDTQYF	TGTGCCAGTAGCGAAATTAGCGGGTTCACAGATACGCAGTATTTT
TRBV12-3/TRBV12-4	TRBD1	TRBJ1-1	14	many	CASSFRQGDTEAFF	TGTGCCAGCAGTTTCCGCCAGGGGGACACTGAAGCTTTCTTT
TRBV9	NA	TRBJ1-3	16	few	CASSAGRLNSGNTIYF	TGTGCCAGCAGCGCAGGCAGGCTCAACTCTGGAAACACCATATATTTT
TRBV7-6	NA	TRBJ2-6	16	once	CASSFEQVSGANVLTF	TGTGCCAGCAGCTTTGAACAAGTCTCTGGGGCCAACGTCCTGACTTTC
TRBV4-3	NA	TRBJ2-3	16	NA	CASSQGTAGYTDTQYF	TGCGCCAGCAGCCAAGGGACGGCGGGGTACACAGATACGCAGTATTTT
TRBV28	TRBD2	TRBJ2-1	16	NA	CASSLLGRSSYNEQFF	TGTGCCAGCAGTTTGCTCGGGAGGAGCTCCTACAATGAGCAGTTCTTC
TRBV28	NA	TRBJ2-5	12	few	CASSPEWETQYF	TGTGCCAGCTCCCCCGAGTGGGAGACCCAGTACTTC
TRBV14	NA	TRBJ2-7	13	NA	CASSQDFAYEQYF	TGTGCCAGCAGCCAAGACTTCGCCTACGAGCAGTACTTC
TRBV21-1	NA	TRBJ2-6	18	NA	CASSKGQAGVSGANVLTF	TGTGCCAGCAGCAAAGGACAGGCCGGAGTCTCTGGGGCCAACGTCCTGACTTTC
TRBV7-2	TRBD1	TRBJ2-7	15	few	CASSFQGQGGHEQYF	TGTGCCAGCAGTTTTCAAGGACAGGGGGGCCACGAGCAGTACTTC
TRBV10-3	TRBD1	TRBJ2-1	19	few	CAISESIAYQDRGRNEQFF	TGTGCCATCAGTGAGTCGATTGCCTATCAGGACAGGGGGAGGAATGAGCAGTTCTTC
TRBV20-1	TRBD1	TRBJ1-1	14	few	CSARGGTGAGEAFF	TGCAGTGCTAGAGGGGGGACAGGGGCCGGTGAAGCTTTCTTT
TRBV6-2/TRBV6-3	NA	TRBJ1-1	13	few	CASSYHEGVEAFF	TGTGCCAGCAGTTACCACGAAGGGGTTGAAGCTTTCTTT
TRBV7-9	NA	TRBJ1-1	10	many	CASSLSGAFF	TGTGCCAGCAGCTTAAGCGGGGCTTTCTTT
TRBV7-9	TRBD1	TRBJ1-6	15	few	CASSRETGWNSPLHF	TGTGCCAGCAGCCGGGAGACAGGGTGGAATTCACCCCTCCACTTT
TRBV28	TRBD1	TRBJ2-3	16	NA	CASSLLQGEGTDTQYF	TGTGCCAGCAGTTTATTACAGGGGGAGGGCACAGATACGCAGTATTTT
TRBV4-3	NA	TRBJ2-7	13	many	CASSQRVAYEQYF	TGCGCCAGCAGCCAACGGGTTGCCTACGAGCAGTACTTC
TRBV3-1	NA	TRBJ1-4	12	many	CASSQADEKLFF	TGTGCCAGCAGCCAAGCAGATGAAAAACTGTTTTTT
TRBV12-3/TRBV12-4	TRBD2	TRBJ2-7	13	many	CASSQGLVYEQYF	TGTGCCAGCAGTCAGGGACTAGTTTACGAGCAGTACTTC
TRBV12-3/TRBV12-4	NA	TRBJ2-2	14	NA	CASSLDRKGGELFF	TGTGCCAGCAGTTTAGACAGGAAAGGCGGGGAGCTGTTTTTT
TRBV12-3/TRBV12-4	TRBD2	TRBJ2-5	16	few	CASSPASGGYQETQYF	TGTGCCAGCAGCCCAGCTAGCGGGGGGTATCAAGAGACCCAGTACTTC
TRBV27	TRBD1	TRBJ1-5	16	few	CASSLSGQGHNQPQHF	TGTGCCAGCAGTTTGAGCGGACAGGGGCACAATCAGCCCCAGCATTTT
TRBV7-9	NA	TRBJ1-1	16	few	CASSLLVGRGEAEAFF	TGTGCCAGCAGCTTATTGGTCGGCAGGGGCGAGGCTGAAGCTTTCTTT
TRBV29-1	TRBD1	TRBJ1-3	12	few	CSARGLGNTIYF	TGCAGCGCCAGGGGGCTTGGAAACACCATATATTTT
TRBV7-8	NA	TRBJ2-2	15	many	CASSFLAPNTGELFF	TGTGCCAGCAGCTTTCTAGCGCCGAACACCGGGGAGCTGTTTTTT
TRBV20-1	TRBD2	TRBJ2-1	15	many	CSAGNSGNSYNEQFF	TGCAGTGCTGGAAATAGCGGGAATTCTTACAATGAGCAGTTCTTC
TRBV7-2	NA	TRBJ1-3	14	few	CASSMDSSGNTIYF	TGTGCCAGCAGCATGGACAGCTCTGGAAACACCATATATTTT
TRBV12-3/TRBV12-4	NA	TRBJ1-1	13	many	CASRNVGSTEAFF	TGTGCCAGCAGGAACGTGGGTTCCACTGAAGCTTTCTTT
TRBV12-3/TRBV12-4	NA	TRBJ1-1	15	many	CASSLAPQGATEAFF	TGTGCCAGCAGTCTAGCCCCTCAGGGCGCCACTGAAGCTTTCTTT
TRBV12-3/TRBV12-4	NA	TRBJ1-2	13	NA	CASSSTVAYGYTF	TGTGCCAGCAGTTCGACAGTTGCCTATGGCTACACCTTC
TRBV6-5	NA	TRBJ2-2	12	NA	CASSASAGELFF	TGTGCCAGCAGCGCTAGCGCCGGGGAGCTGTTTTTT
TRBV25-1	TRBD1	TRBJ2-7	18	NA	CASSAFPGQSSSSYEQYF	TGTGCCAGCAGTGCGTTCCCGGGACAGTCATCAAGCTCCTACGAGCAGTACTTC
TRBV10-3	TRBD1	TRBJ2-2	15	few	CAISAGQTNTGELFF	TGTGCCATCAGTGCGGGACAGACGAACACCGGGGAGCTGTTTTTT
TRBV7-7	NA	TRBJ2-7	13	NA	CASSRSLGHEQYF	TGTGCCAGCAGCCGCTCCCTGGGCCACGAGCAGTACTTC
TRBV6-5	NA	TRBJ1-1	14	many	CASSVGSTGTEAFF	TGTGCCAGCAGTGTCGGATCCACGGGGACTGAAGCTTTCTTT
TRBV6-1	NA	TRBJ1-4	14	many	CASSEGQREEKLFF	TGTGCCAGCAGTGAGGGCCAGCGGGAAGAAAAACTGTTTTTT
TRBV29-1	NA	TRBJ1-1	12	NA	CSVEVSGTEAFF	TGCAGCGTTGAAGTGTCAGGGACTGAAGCTTTCTTT